The 2 T cell receptor beta chains below all came from one sample that was sequenced in a study of shared clonotypes between healthy human individuals. Assay: immunoSEQ multiplex PCR; the TCRdb copy retains only in-frame clones and omits some. The sample contains some 2,000,000 clones, 95% of which appear only once. The sequencing sample was made of naive CD4+ T cells sorted from blood. The subset here: CD45RA+ positively selected. The receptors were gathered from a man aged 18 to 30 in good health.

V is TRBV14 and J is TRBJ2-1; possible D gene TRBD2, 6 bases. Germline loops: CDR1 SGHDN, CDR2 FVKESK. V lost 5 bases and J lost 8, with 10 bases in between. There are 12 residues in the CDR3. CDR3: CASSEGGHEQFF. CDR3 bases: TGTGCCAGCAGCGAAGGAGGGCATGAGCAGTTCTTC.

This chain joins TRBV9 and TRBJ1-6; tentative D call: TRBD1 (6 bases). V shed 4 bases and J shed 7 bases, with 15 bases lying between them. Germline assignment: CDR1 SGDLS and CDR2 YYNGEE. There are 15 residues in the CDR3. The CDR3 here is CASSTGDTTNSPLHF. The CDR3 DNA sequence: TGTGCCAGCAGCACCGGGGACACGACAAATTCACCCCTCCACTTT.